These T cell receptor beta chains were read from a single sample in a study of blood T cell repertoires in COVID-19. Clones were sequenced by immunoSEQ multiplex PCR, and TCRdb holds only the in-frame ones, with some missing. The sample contains 200,000 to 250,000 clones, 82% of which appear only once. The sample consisted of PBMCs or T cells enriched from blood (not recorded which). These receptors were taken from an older woman who had recovered from COVID-19. Both conserved end residues are part of each CDR3. D genes are given only for firm matches. Only part of the rows carry a size: once, few, many, or a class if the clone is expanded.

length	size	D	J	V	DNA	CDR3
11	few	.	TRBJ1-5	TRBV19	TGTGCCAGTTCATCTTTGGGCCCCCAGCATTTT	CASSSLGPQHF
14	.	.	TRBJ1-2	TRBV3-1/TRBV3-2	TGTGCCAGCAGCCAAGGGGGCAAGGACTATGGCTACACCTTC	CASSQGGKDYGYTF
13	.	TRBD1	TRBJ1-2	TRBV29-1	TGCAGCGTCTGGACAGGGGCGGACTATGGCTACACCTTC	CSVWTGADYGYTF
12	.	.	TRBJ1-1	TRBV3-1/TRBV3-2	TGTGCCAGCAGCCTAGCCGACAGGGAAGCTTTCTTT	CASSLADREAFF
11	.	.	TRBJ2-1	TRBV20-1	TGCAGTGCTTCTAGGGGGAATGAGCAGTTCTTC	CSASRGNEQFF
13	.	TRBD1	TRBJ1-2	TRBV10-3	TGTGCCATCAGTGATACAGGGGTACAAGGCTACACCTTC	CAISDTGVQGYTF
14	once	TRBD1	TRBJ1-3	TRBV11-2	TGTGCCAGCACCATACAGGGGAGAGGAAACACCATATATTTT	CASTIQGRGNTIYF
16	.	.	TRBJ2-1	TRBV7-3	TGTGCCAGCAGCGGTCTTGGGGGGGCCGCGTACAATGAGCAGTTCTTC	CASSGLGGAAYNEQFF
14	.	.	TRBJ2-1	TRBV25-1	TGTGCCAGCACCGGCCAGGATCACTACAATGAGCAGTTCTTC	CASTGQDHYNEQFF
17	few	.	TRBJ1-2	TRBV27	TGTGCCAGCAGTAGCCTGGACAGAGCCCGTATCCGAGCTGGCTACACCTTC	CASSSLDRARIRAGYTF
16	.	.	TRBJ1-4	TRBV2	TGTGCCAGCAGTGAAAGGCGGGTTGCAACTAATGAAAAACTGTTTTTT	CASSERRVATNEKLFF
16	.	TRBD1	TRBJ1-2	TRBV10-3	TGTGCCATCAGTGAACGAACAGGGGGCGGAAACTATGGCTACACCTTC	CAISERTGGGNYGYTF
15	.	.	TRBJ2-7	TRBV3-1/TRBV3-2	TGTGCCAGCAGCCAAAGCGCGGGTGGGGGGAACGAGCAGTACTTC	CASSQSAGGGNEQYF
17	.	.	TRBJ2-7	TRBV3-1/TRBV3-2	TGTGCCAGCAGCCAAGATAACCCCCTTGGAGGTGCGCGGGAGCAGTACTTC	CASSQDNPLGGAREQYF
15	.	.	TRBJ1-3	TRBV19	TGTGCCAGTGGGGAGGGAAGGGGCTCTGGAAACACCATATATTTT	CASGEGRGSGNTIYF
16	.	TRBD2	TRBJ2-3	TRBV7-2	TGTGCCAGCAGCTTCCTCAGCGGGGGGGCGCCAGATACGCAGTATTTT	CASSFLSGGAPDTQYF
16	.	TRBD1	TRBJ1-5	TRBV27	TGTGCCAGCAAGAGCCAGGGGGCGCTGGGCAATCAGCCCCAGCATTTT	CASKSQGALGNQPQHF
14	.	.	TRBJ1-2	TRBV27	TGTGCCAGCAGTACCTCGGTGGGGGCGTCTGGCTACACCTTC	CASSTSVGASGYTF
14	.	TRBD1	TRBJ2-3	TRBV19	TGTGCCAGTACCACGGGACAGCTATTAGATACGCAGTATTTT	CASTTGQLLDTQYF
14	.	.	TRBJ2-1	TRBV5-6	TGTGCCAGCGAAGGGGCTCCCTCCTACAATGAGCAGTTCTTC	CASEGAPSYNEQFF
13	.	.	TRBJ2-3	TRBV29-1	TGCAGCGTGGGCGGACTTTTCACAGATACGCAGTATTTT	CSVGGLFTDTQYF
15	.	TRBD2	TRBJ2-1	TRBV11-3	TGTGCCAGCAGTCCCTTCGGGACTAGCGGGCGTGAGCAGTTCTTC	CASSPFGTSGREQFF
15	.	TRBD1	TRBJ1-1	TRBV5-5	TGTGCCAGCAGCTTAGGTTGGACAGGGTCTACTGAAGCTTTCTTT	CASSLGWTGSTEAFF
16	.	TRBD1	TRBJ1-1	TRBV5-4	TGTGCCAGCAGACGGGACAGCGGAGGAACGAACACTGAAGCTTTCTTT	CASRRDSGGTNTEAFF
13	.	.	TRBJ1-1	TRBV11-2	TGTGCCAGCAGCCTACTTAGCCGAGCTGAAGCTTTCTTT	CASSLLSRAEAFF
15	.	.	TRBJ1-6	TRBV5-5	TGTGCCAGCAGCCCCGAAGGCAGCGGGCGGTCACCCCTCCACTTT	CASSPEGSGRSPLHF
14	.	TRBD1	TRBJ2-1	TRBV29-1	TGCAGCGTTGTAGGGACAGGGAGCTACAATGAGCAGTTCTTC	CSVVGTGSYNEQFF
12	.	.	TRBJ2-2	TRBV24-1	TGTGCCACCAGTCGAGTCACCGGGGAGCTGTTTTTT	CATSRVTGELFF
14	.	TRBD1	TRBJ1-5	TRBV27	TGTGCCAGCAGTCTAGGACAGGCAAATCAGCCCCAGCATTTT	CASSLGQANQPQHF
15	few	.	TRBJ1-3	TRBV3-1/TRBV3-2	TGTGCCAGCAGCCAAGATCGAAGGAGGGGAAACACCATATATTTT	CASSQDRRRGNTIYF
16	.	TRBD2	TRBJ2-5	TRBV3-1/TRBV3-2	TGTGCCAGCAGCCAGGCGGCTAGCGGGCCCCGGGAGACCCAGTACTTC	CASSQAASGPRETQYF
14	.	TRBD1	TRBJ1-5	TRBV6-5	TGTGCCAGCAGGCGACAGGGTCCAGATCAGCCCCAGCATTTT	CASRRQGPDQPQHF
15	.	TRBD2	TRBJ2-3	TRBV7-2	TGTGCCAGCAGCACGACTAGCGGATGGGCAGATACGCAGTATTTT	CASSTTSGWADTQYF
17	.	.	TRBJ1-3	TRBV4-1	TGCGCCAGCAGCCAAGTGAGAGGGGGAAGCTCTGGAAACACCATATATTTT	CASSQVRGGSSGNTIYF
14	.	TRBD1	TRBJ1-1	TRBV2	TGTGCCAGCAGGGAACAGGGGGCGAACACTGAAGCTTTCTTT	CASREQGANTEAFF
12	.	.	TRBJ2-1	TRBV5-6	TGTGCCAGCAGCTTGTACACCAATGAGCAGTTCTTC	CASSLYTNEQFF
16	.	.	TRBJ1-3	TRBV19	TGTGCCAGTAGTATAGTTGTCGGGGGTTCTGGAAACACCATATATTTT	CASSIVVGGSGNTIYF
14	.	.	TRBJ2-3	TRBV7-2	TGTGCCAGCTCTCCCGCGAGGAGCACAGATACGCAGTATTTT	CASSPARSTDTQYF
15	once	.	TRBJ2-1	TRBV7-2	TGTGCCAGCAGCTTAGAAAGGGGCCGGTACAATGAGCAGTTCTTC	CASSLERGRYNEQFF
15	once	.	TRBJ2-3	TRBV6-1	TGTGCCAGCAGTGAATTAATAGGGGGCACAGATACGCAGTATTTT	CASSELIGGTDTQYF
16	.	.	TRBJ1-1	TRBV2	TGTGCCAGCAGTGAAGAAGAAGATGGCCGGGACACTGAAGCTTTCTTT	CASSEEEDGRDTEAFF
14	.	TRBD1	TRBJ1-1	TRBV9	TGTGCCAGCAGCGGATCCAGGGGGCATACTGAAGCTTTCTTT	CASSGSRGHTEAFF
14	many	TRBD1	TRBJ1-5	TRBV4-2	TGTGCCAGCAGCCAGGACAGGGGAAATCAGCCCCAGCATTTT	CASSQDRGNQPQHF
15	.	TRBD1	TRBJ2-7	TRBV9	TGTGCCAGCAGCGCTAAGGGACAGGGACCGTCCGAGCAGTACTTC	CASSAKGQGPSEQYF
15	.	TRBD1	TRBJ1-2	TRBV18	TGTGCCAGCTCACCCCGGGACAGGGTGACGAATGGCTACACCTTC	CASSPRDRVTNGYTF
16	.	.	TRBJ1-5	TRBV7-8	TGTGCCAGCAGCTTAGTTGGGGGGGCCCGCAATCAGCCCCAGCATTTT	CASSLVGGARNQPQHF
15	.	.	TRBJ2-3	TRBV7-9	TGTGCCAGCTCCGGGCGGCGGGACGGCACAGATACGCAGTATTTT	CASSGRRDGTDTQYF
14	few	TRBD1	TRBJ1-1	TRBV5-1	TGCGCCAGCAGCGGAACACAGGGGAGTACTGAAGCTTTCTTT	CASSGTQGSTEAFF
16	.	.	TRBJ1-2	TRBV18	TGTGCCAGCTCACACTCCGGGACACCTCTTATGGGTGGCTACACCTTC	CASSHSGTPLMGGYTF
12	.	.	TRBJ2-1	TRBV7-7	TGTGCCAGCAGCCCAGGCTGCAATGAGCAGTTCTTC	CASSPGCNEQFF